One T cell receptor (beta chain) is described in this entry. Its target is not known. The sample carries other DNA sequences with the same CDR3. The ends lost 4 bases at V and 2 bases at J; junction bases unmatched: 3. The CDR3 is made up of 16 amino acids. The germline V gene has CDR1 SGHRS and CDR2 YFSETQ. TCRdb's table, derived via immunoSEQ multiplex PCR, lists solely in-frame clones and lacks some. The data contain about 45,000 clones, around 75% of them singletons. The data belong to a study of vaccination effects on CD4 cells after COVID-19. Whole-study context: Two recovered convalescent patients were sampled 16 days and one week pre-vaccination.

In the ViraFEST assay, antigen-specific CD4+ clonotypes were identified by expansion after peptide-pool stimulation. Culture lasted roughly 9 days before CD4+ T cell isolation. According to PCR results, the person was infected with SARS-CoV-2 between March and December 2020. Each culture had half its medium swapped for IL-2 medium on days 3 and 7. General observations from the study: Spike-reactive clones in convalescents after vaccination were chiefly newly vaccine-induced. Limitations: small convalescent group and missing early post-infection timepoints.

This chain uses TRBV5-1 with TRBJ2-1, with 13 bases identical to TRBD2. The receptor's source is a human donor who had a prior SARS-CoV-2 infection. The specimen was CD4+ T cells from PBMCs cultured with a peptide pool, collected before COVID-19 vaccination. This chain's CDR3 is CASSPGLAGAYNEQFF. For the CDR3, the DNA is TGCGCCAGCAGCCCCGGACTAGCGGGGGCCTACAATGAGCAGTTCTTC. The variable domain in full, completed from reference TRBV5-1 and TRBJ2-1, reads KAGVTQTPRYLIKTRGQQVTLSCSPISGHRSVSWYQQTPGQGLQFLFEYFSETQRNKGNFPGRFSGRQFSNSRSEMNVSTLELGDSALYLCASSPGLAGAYNEQFFGPGTRLTVL.